Below are 19 T cell receptor beta chains sequenced from a single sample in a study of blood T cell repertoires in COVID-19. Profiled with immunoSEQ multiplex PCR; TCRdb holds only in-frame clones, not every one. The data show 250,000 or so clones, around 86% seen once. Specimen: peripheral blood. Receptors were obtained from a man in his forties with active or convalescent COVID-19.

The V call is TRBV11-3, the J call TRBJ1-1; 10 bases are a match to TRBD1. Germline V gene lookup returns CDR1 SGHNT and CDR2 YENEEA. J gave up 4 bases and V 1 base, and 6 bases lay outside the gene matches. CDR3 length: 16 amino acids. CDR3 coding DNA: TGTGCCAGCAGCTTAGGCAGGACAGGGGGTGGCACTGAAGCTTTCTTT. Translated: CASSLGRTGGGTEAFF.

This clone was recorded only once. The rearrangement links TRBV5-4 to TRBJ1-3; no reliable D call. The CDR3 is made up of 13 amino acids. Germline CDR1 SGHNT, CDR2 YYREEE (reference sequence). Trimming stripped 1 base from V and 3 bases from J, with 5 bases between. CDR3 coding DNA: TGTGCCAGCAGCTTGCGGGGTGGAAACACCATATATTTT. Translation gives CASSLRGGNTIYF.

J is TRBJ1-2 and V is TRBV24-1; D call uncertain. Germline V CDR1 and CDR2: KGHDR, SFDVKD. This CDR3 contains 14 residues. Trimming removed 3 bases at V and 3 bases at J, with 10 bases between. The CDR3 sequence: CATSDRISDYGYTF. CDR3 DNA sequence: TGTGCCACCAGTGATCGTATTTCAGACTATGGCTACACCTTC.

This clone was found a few times. V and J are TRBV9 and TRBJ2-7, with TRBD2 identical over 13 bases. This CDR3 spans 17 amino acids. J was trimmed by 3 bases and V by 0 bases; bases with no gene match: 6. Germline V gene sequence: CDR1 SGDLS, CDR2 YYNGEE. CDR3 DNA: TGTGCCAGCAGCGTAGCGGGGGGGACTAGCGGGGACTACGAGCAGTACTTC. Its protein product is CASSVAGGTSGDYEQYF.

This chain's CDR3 is CATSMQGHNQPQHF. The CDR3 DNA is TGTGCCACCTCTATGCAGGGACACAATCAGCCCCAGCATTTT. The rearrangement uses TRBV10-3 and TRBJ1-5; D is possibly TRBD1 (6 bases). This CDR3 is 14 amino acids long. Germline CDR1 is ENHRY and CDR2 is SYGVKD. The V end lost 10 bases, the J end lost 3 bases, and 16 bases lay between the germline ends.

The chain carries TRBV5-6 and TRBJ1-3; 7 nucleotides align to TRBD1. The CDR3 covers 16 residues. The V and J ends lost 5 bases and 0 bases, in that order; junction bases with no gene match: 8. CDR1 and CDR2 (germline): SGHDT, YYEEEE. The CDR3 DNA reads TGTGCCAGCAGTTTCTGGACAGGACCCTCTGGAAACACCATATATTTT. This gives the protein CASSFWTGPSGNTIYF.

J is TRBJ1-5 and V is TRBV3-1 (or the pseudogene TRBV3-2); no clear D gene. Trimming left V 0 bases short and J 1 base short, with 7 bases between. The CDR3 sequence is 15 residues long. The germline gives CDR1 LGHDT, CDR2 YNNKEL (reference sequence). In DNA, the CDR3 is TGTGCCAGCAGCCAAGATGCGTGGAGCAATCAGCCCCAGCATTTT. Amino acids: CASSQDAWSNQPQHF.

This clone was seen a single time. The rearrangement joins TRBV27 to TRBJ1-4, with 10 bases lining up with TRBD1. With V trimmed by 4 bases and J by 8 bases, 7 bases remained unmatched. CDR1 is MNHEY, CDR2 SMNVEV, per germline (reference sequence). The CDR3 runs 15 residues. The CDR3 reads CASSSRQGAGEKLFF. The CDR3 coding sequence is TGTGCCAGCAGTTCCAGACAGGGGGCGGGGGAAAAACTGTTTTTT.

The chain has TRBV28 and TRBJ1-5, with 7 positions matching TRBD1. Germline trimming cut 1 base from V and 7 bases from J; bases unmatched to any gene: 13. The CDR3 contains 17 residues. The germline CDR1 and CDR2 sequences are MDHEN and SYDVKM. In DNA, the CDR3 is TGTGCCAGCAGTTTATCCCCACATACAGGGGTCAAGCAGCCCCAGCATTTT. This codes for CASSLSPHTGVKQPQHF.

The chain is built from TRBV6-1 and TRBJ2-7; TRBD2 might be the D (5 bases). This CDR3 has 16 amino acids. V lost 2 bases to trimming and J lost 1 base, with 15 bases between them. Germline V CDR1 and CDR2: MNHNS, SASEGT. Here the CDR3 reads CASSEQFGGPSYEQYF. Here the CDR3 DNA reads TGTGCCAGCAGTGAACAATTTGGCGGGCCATCCTACGAGCAGTACTTC.

V gene TRBV19 combines with J gene TRBJ1-2; 10 bases agree with TRBD1. The CDR3 spans 13 residues. Germline V gene lookup returns CDR1 LNHDA and CDR2 SQIVND (reference sequence). After removal of 8 bases from V and 7 bases from J, the junction contained 7 bases not matched to a gene. The CDR3 region has the DNA TGTGCCAGTCGGACAGGGGGAATAGGTGGCTACACCTTC. It specifies CASRTGGIGGYTF.

The chain joins TRBV6-2 or TRBV6-3 to TRBJ1-1; 9 bases are shared with TRBD1. J lost 6 bases, V lost 6 bases, and 5 bases had no gene match. Germline V gives CDR1 MNHEY, CDR2 SVGEGT. The CDR3 runs to 13 residues. The CDR3 sequence: CASSARTGAEAFF. CDR3 in DNA: TGTGCCAGCAGCGCCAGGACAGGGGCTGAAGCTTTCTTT.

This clone was detected once. The rearrangement joins TRBV5-1 to TRBJ1-1; TRBD1 matches at 8 bases. Germline trimming cut 3 bases from V and 1 base from J; bases unmatched to any gene: 8. CDR1 SGHRS and CDR2 YFSETQ come from the germline V gene. CDR3 length: 16 amino acids. CDR3 residues: CASSSTGQGGNTEAFF. As DNA, the CDR3 is TGCGCCAGCAGCTCTACAGGACAGGGAGGGAACACTGAAGCTTTCTTT. Together with reference TRBV5-1 and TRBJ1-1, the CDR3 gives the full variable domain: KAGVTQTPRYLIKTRGQQVTLSCSPISGHRSVSWYQQTPGQGLQFLFEYFSETQRNKGNFPGRFSGRQFSNSRSEMNVSTLELGDSALYLCASSSTGQGGNTEAFFGQGTRLTVV.

The rearrangement joins TRBV19 to TRBJ2-5; 9 nucleotides align to TRBD1. CDR3 length: 14 amino acids. Per germline, CDR1 LNHDA and CDR2 SQIVND (reference sequence). V was clipped by 5 bases and J by 5 bases; unmatched bases: 6. CDR3 sequence: CASSSGQGTETQYF. For the CDR3, the DNA is TGTGCCAGTAGTTCCGGACAGGGGACGGAGACCCAGTACTTC.

The V call is TRBV6-2 or TRBV6-3, the J call TRBJ2-2, with 8 nucleotides matching TRBD2. Trimming took 5 bases from V and 2 from J; bases not matched to a gene: 10. Germline-derived CDR1 and CDR2 are MNHEY and SVGEGT. This CDR3 is built from 17 residues. The CDR3 sequence is CASSPGGLARNTGELFF. The CDR3 DNA sequence: TGTGCCAGCAGTCCGGGAGGGCTAGCGCGAAACACCGGGGAGCTGTTTTTT.

The gene calls are TRBV6-1 and TRBJ1-5, with 7 bases identical to TRBD1. Germline CDR1 MNHNS, CDR2 SASEGT. V shed 2 bases and J 7 bases; nucleotides not matched to a gene: 8. The CDR3 consists of 15 residues. As DNA, the CDR3 is TGTGCCAGCAGTGAAAGCTGGCAGGGGGACCAGCCCCAGCATTTT. Its translation: CASSESWQGDQPQHF.

This chain links TRBV5-1 with TRBJ2-2, with a possible D match to TRBD2 (5 bases). The V gene's germline CDR1 is SGHRS and CDR2 YFSETQ. Trimming took off 2 bases at V and 4 bases at J, with 21 bases between the two ends. This CDR3 region has 18 residues. CDR3 sequence: CASSFVMGTGFTTGELFF. Written as DNA, the CDR3 is TGCGCCAGCAGCTTCGTGATGGGAACGGGGTTTACCACCGGGGAGCTGTTTTTT.

The chain links TRBV11-3 to TRBJ2-2; unclear D gene. Germline V gene sequence: CDR1 SGHNT, CDR2 YENEEA. Between the trimmed V and J ends, which lost 5 bases and 4 bases, there was a span of 8 bases. The CDR3 contains 13 residues. The CDR3: CASSPRVTGELFF. CDR3 coding DNA: TGTGCCAGCAGCCCCCGTGTCACCGGGGAGCTGTTTTTT.

V usage is TRBV27 and J usage is TRBJ2-7; 7 bases are shared with TRBD1. Losses at the gene ends were 0 bases for V and 3 bases for J; bases not matched to a gene: 8. The germline V gene has CDR1 MNHEY and CDR2 SMNVEV (reference sequence). The CDR3 totals 16 residues. The DNA for the CDR3 is TGTGCCAGCAGTTTATCGACCCGACAGGGCTACTACGAGCAGTACTTC. It is translated as CASSLSTRQGYYEQYF.